What follows are 26 T cell receptor beta chains derived from one specimen sequenced in a study of cytomegalovirus exposure and HLA in healthy donors. PCR was performed using 60 Vbeta and 13 Jbeta primers. The protocol was immunoSEQ multiplex PCR, while the TCRdb copy is restricted to in-frame clones and leaves out a portion. Recorded for this sample: about 59,000 clones. The sample taken for sequencing was PBMCs. The source of these receptors is a man aged 25-40 years in good health and CMV-seropositive.

V usage is TRBV6-1 and J usage is TRBJ1-1; D is uncertain. V gave up 7 bases and J gave up 0 bases, with 3 bases separating them. CDR3 length equals 11 residues. Germline V CDR1 and CDR2: MNHNS, SASEGT. CDR3: CASTLNTEAFF. DNA for the CDR3: TGTGCCAGCACTCTGAACACTGAAGCTTTCTTT.

The rearrangement joins TRBV30 to TRBJ2-7; 11 bases agree with TRBD1. CDR1 is GTSNPN and CDR2 is SVGIG in the germline V gene (reference sequence). V gave up 4 bases and J gave up 3 bases; unmatched junction bases: 5. The length of the CDR3 is 14 residues. Here the CDR3 reads CAWMRGQGGYEQYF. The CDR3 region has the DNA TGTGCCTGGATGAGGGGACAGGGGGGCTACGAGCAGTACTTC.

The chain joins TRBV29-1 to TRBJ1-4, with 9 nucleotides matching TRBD1. CDR3 length: 12 amino acids. Germline values: CDR1 SQVTM, CDR2 ANQGSEA. V was pared by 4 bases and J by 10 bases, with 4 bases of the junction left unmatched. CDR3 region: CSVGQGDGKLFF. The CDR3 DNA reads TGCAGCGTTGGACAGGGGGACGGAAAACTGTTTTTT.

V and J are TRBV5-1 and TRBJ1-1; D uncertain. Germline V lookup: CDR1 SGHRS, CDR2 YFSETQ. The CDR3 has 13 residues. V was trimmed by 2 bases and J by 4 bases, leaving 9 bases between them. CDR3 DNA sequence: TGCGCCAGCAGCTTACAGATGGGCACTGAAGCTTTCTTT. It encodes CASSLQMGTEAFF.

CDR3 loop: CSVEVARGMIGTQYF. The DNA for the CDR3 is TGCAGCGTTGAAGTGGCCCGGGGGATGATTGGTACGCAGTATTTT. The chain carries TRBV29-1 and TRBJ2-3; D might be TRBD2 (6 bases). This CDR3 contains 15 residues. Germline CDR1 SQVTM, CDR2 ANQGSEA. V shed 1 base and J shed 8 bases, with 19 bases lying between them.

The V gene is TRBV4-2, the J gene TRBJ1-1, with TRBD1 as a possible D gene (6 bases). The CDR3 length is 15 residues. Trimming left V 6 bases short and J 1 base short, with 15 bases between. The germline gives CDR1 LGHNA, CDR2 YNFKEQ. This CDR3 reads CASRPLGATNTEAFF. The CDR3 bases are TGTGCCAGCAGACCACTGGGGGCTACGAACACTGAAGCTTTCTTT.

The CDR3 sequence: CASHPKGENGYTF. The CDR3 region has the DNA TGTGCCAGCCACCCGAAGGGGGAAAATGGCTACACCTTC. V gene TRBV6-5 combines with J gene TRBJ1-2; a weak D match, TRBD1 (6 bases). In germline, CDR1 is MNHEY, CDR2 SVGAGI. Trimming removed 8 bases at V and 6 bases at J, with 16 bases between. The CDR3 length is 13 residues.

This rearrangement joins TRBV6-1 to TRBJ1-2; TRBD1 matches at 9 bases. The CDR3 is 15 amino acids. Germline CDR1 is MNHNS and CDR2 is SASEGT. The J segment lost 4 bases and the V segment lost 4 bases, leaving 7 bases of the junction unmatched. CDR3 loop: CASSGGTGGPYGYTF. CDR3 in DNA: TGTGCCAGCAGTGGTGGTACAGGGGGCCCCTATGGCTACACCTTC.

V gene TRBV5-4 combines with J gene TRBJ2-2; 8 bases map to TRBD1. CDR3 size: 16 residues. Trimming at V came to 5 bases and at J to 1 base, leaving 7 bases not matched to a gene. CDR1 is SGHNT, CDR2 YYREEE, per germline (reference sequence). The chain's CDR3 is CASRSRDRLNTGELFF. The CDR3 nucleotides read TGTGCCAGCAGGAGCCGGGACAGGCTGAACACCGGGGAGCTGTTTTTT.

This rearrangement joins TRBV6-5 to TRBJ2-5, with D maybe TRBD1 (6 bases). V lost 4 bases and J lost 2, with 11 bases in between. The germline V gene encodes CDR1 MNHEY and CDR2 SVGAGI. This CDR3 contains 14 residues. This CDR3 is CASSWTALQETQYF. CDR3 DNA sequence: TGTGCCAGCAGTTGGACAGCCTTACAAGAGACCCAGTACTTC.

J is TRBJ1-1 and V is TRBV10-2; D is unclear. Germline assignment: CDR1 WSHSY and CDR2 SAAADI. V lost 5 bases and J lost 3, with 13 bases in between. This CDR3 is 14 amino acids long. The CDR3 is CASSPIEGDTEAFF. The CDR3 DNA follows: TGCGCCAGCAGTCCCATCGAGGGCGACACTGAAGCTTTCTTT.

The chain uses TRBV9 and TRBJ1-6, with TRBD1 matching over 8 bases. Per germline, CDR1 SGDLS and CDR2 YYNGEE. The CDR3 extends over 15 amino acids. The ends lost 0 bases at V and 9 bases at J; junction bases unmatched: 5. This CDR3 reads CASSVETGERSPLHF. CDR3 nucleotides: TGTGCCAGCAGCGTAGAGACAGGGGAACGTTCACCCCTCCACTTT.

The CDR3 DNA is TGTGCCAGCAGCTTAGGTACGGGAGGGCTCAATGAGCAGTTCTTC. The encoded protein is CASSLGTGGLNEQFF. The chain recombines TRBV7-6 with TRBJ2-1, with 8 bases fitting TRBD2. Trimming took 1 base from V and 6 from J; bases not matched to a gene: 5. CDR1 is SGHVS, CDR2 FNYEAQ, per germline. The CDR3 is 15 residues long. The full variable domain, with the rest looked up from reference TRBV7-6 and TRBJ2-1, is GAGVSQSPRYKVTKRGQDVALRCDPISGHVSLYWYRQALGQGPEFLTYFNYEAQQDKSGLPNDRFSAERPEGSISTLTIQRTEQRDSAMYRCASSLGTGGLNEQFFGPGTRLTVL.

This sequence joins TRBV15 and TRBJ2-1, with 7 bases matching TRBD1. From germline, CDR1 is LNHNV and CDR2 YYDKDF (reference sequence). The ends lost 0 bases at V and 2 bases at J; junction bases unmatched: 4. CDR3 length: 16 amino acids. This CDR3 reads CATSRDRGQPYNEQFF. In nucleotides, the CDR3 is TGTGCCACCAGCAGAGATCGGGGACAGCCCTACAATGAGCAGTTCTTC.

The rearrangement uses TRBV7-6 and TRBJ2-7, with 15 positions matching TRBD2. This CDR3 has 14 amino acids. Germline-derived CDR1 and CDR2 are SGHVS and FNYEAQ. The trim removed 4 bases at V and 7 bases at J, leaving 2 bases unmatched. The CDR3 DNA follows: TGTGCCAGCAGCTCGGGACTAGCGGGGGGAGAGCAGTACTTC. It translates to CASSSGLAGGEQYF.

The chain joins TRBV6-5 to TRBJ2-5, with TRBD2 identical over 7 bases. Per germline, CDR1 MNHEY and CDR2 SVGAGI. V shed 6 bases, J shed 12 bases, and the junction held 13 bases outside the gene matches. The CDR3 consists of 13 residues. DNA for the CDR3: TGTGCCAGCAGGTCCCGGGACCTGGGGGGGGAGTACTTC. Translation gives CASRSRDLGGEYF.

The chain has TRBV7-9 and TRBJ2-3; D is unclear. Germline CDR1 reads SEHNR; CDR2 reads FQNEAQ (reference sequence). Trimming took 6 bases from V and 0 from J, leaving 10 bases between them. This CDR3 region has 14 residues. CDR3 loop: CASSTTTSTDTQYF. The CDR3 DNA is TGTGCCAGCAGTACTACGACTAGCACAGATACGCAGTATTTT.

The chain carries TRBV19 and TRBJ2-7; 8 nucleotides line up with TRBD2. V was clipped by 7 bases and J by 4 bases; unmatched bases: 15. The length of the CDR3 is 16 residues. From germline, CDR1 is LNHDA and CDR2 SQIVND (reference sequence). CDR3 sequence: CASTGGGRTSKYEQYF. The CDR3 bases are TGTGCCAGTACAGGCGGGGGGAGGACTAGCAAGTACGAGCAGTACTTC.

The genes are TRBV18 and TRBJ2-5, with D maybe TRBD2 (5 bases). Deletions cut 5 bases from V and 1 base from J, with 14 bases between. The CDR3 sequence is 15 residues long. Germline CDR1 reads KGHSH; CDR2 reads LQKENI. The CDR3 here is CASSTNEGLQETQYF. The CDR3 DNA reads as TGTGCCAGCTCAACCAACGAGGGCCTCCAAGAGACCCAGTACTTC.

V usage is TRBV6-6 and J usage is TRBJ2-5, with 12 bases matching TRBD2. Trimming removed 2 bases from V and 6 bases from J; junction bases left unmatched: 4. This CDR3 has 15 amino acids. Germline V gene lookup returns CDR1 MNHNY and CDR2 SVGAGI (reference sequence). The DNA of the CDR3 is TGTGCCAGCAGTTACGAAACTAGCGGGAGGAAGACCCAGTACTTC. Translation gives CASSYETSGRKTQYF.

The chain joins TRBV19 to TRBJ1-2; the D gene is possibly TRBD1 (5 bases). Germline V gene sequence: CDR1 LNHDA, CDR2 SQIVND (reference sequence). CDR3 length equals 16 residues. V shed 3 bases and J shed 2 bases, with 16 bases lying between them. CDR3 bases: TGTGCCAGTAGTATTCGTGATGGGGGGTTGAACTATGGCTACACCTTC. Translated: CASSIRDGGLNYGYTF.

The chain combines TRBV2 with TRBJ1-5; TRBD1 might be the D (6 bases). The CDR3 is made up of 14 amino acids. V gave up 5 bases and J gave up 6 bases, with 14 bases separating them. Germline loops: CDR1 SNHLY, CDR2 FYNNEI. CDR3 nucleotide sequence: TGTGCCAGCAGTAATCAGGGGCAGGGTCAGCCCCAGCATTTT. Translated: CASSNQGQGQPQHF.

V gene TRBV11-2 combines with J gene TRBJ2-7; D is perhaps TRBD1 (5 bases). The CDR3 extends over 15 amino acids. The germline V gene has CDR1 SGHAT and CDR2 FQNNGV. V shed 1 base and J shed 5 bases, with 15 bases lying between them. CDR3 nucleotides: TGTGCCAGCAGCTTAGGACTGTGGGGCCCCCACGAGCAGTACTTC. It encodes CASSLGLWGPHEQYF.

The rearrangement links TRBV7-2 to TRBJ1-5; TRBD1 matches at 8 bases. V trimming: 4 bases; J trimming: 7 bases; junction bases outside the gene matches: 12. From germline, CDR1 is SGHTA and CDR2 FQGNSA. The length of the CDR3 is 16 residues. CDR3 amino acids: CASSWAAGQAAQPQHF. The CDR3 DNA follows: TGTGCCAGCAGCTGGGCGGCGGGACAGGCGGCCCAGCCCCAGCATTTT.

The V and J genes are TRBV18 and TRBJ1-5; D uncertain. V lost 6 bases and J lost 5, with 17 bases in between. Looked up from germline, CDR1 is KGHSH and CDR2 is LQKENI. The CDR3 loop spans 15 amino acids. The CDR3 DNA follows: TGTGCCAGCTCCCCTGGGAGGACCTTGGATCAGCCCCAGCATTTT. Its translation is CASSPGRTLDQPQHF.

V is TRBV4-2 and J is TRBJ2-7; TRBD1 might be the D (6 bases). The CDR3 is made up of 14 amino acids. Trimming left V 0 bases short and J 3 bases short, with 9 bases between. CDR1 and CDR2 (germline): LGHNA, YNFKEQ. The CDR3 protein is CASSQERGYYEQYF. The CDR3 DNA sequence: TGTGCCAGCAGCCAAGAAAGGGGGTACTACGAGCAGTACTTC.